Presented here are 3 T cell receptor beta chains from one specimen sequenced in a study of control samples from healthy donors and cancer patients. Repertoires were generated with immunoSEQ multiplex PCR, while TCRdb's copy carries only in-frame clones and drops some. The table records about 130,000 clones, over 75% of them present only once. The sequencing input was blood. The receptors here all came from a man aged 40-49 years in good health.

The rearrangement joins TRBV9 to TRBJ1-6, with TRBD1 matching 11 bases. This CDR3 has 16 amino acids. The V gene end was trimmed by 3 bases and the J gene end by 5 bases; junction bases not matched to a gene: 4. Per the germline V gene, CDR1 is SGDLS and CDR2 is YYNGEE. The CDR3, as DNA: TGTGCCAGCAGCGGAGGGACAGGGGGGAATAATTCACCCCTCCACTTT. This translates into CASSGGTGGNNSPLHF.

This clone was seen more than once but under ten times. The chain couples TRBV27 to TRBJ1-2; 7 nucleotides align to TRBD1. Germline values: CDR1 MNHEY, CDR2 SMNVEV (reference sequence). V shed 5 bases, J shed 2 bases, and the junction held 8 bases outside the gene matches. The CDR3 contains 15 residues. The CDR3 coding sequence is TGTGCCAGCAGTCCGAGGACAGGTTTAAACTATGGCTACACCTTC. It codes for CASSPRTGLNYGYTF.

The CDR3 sequence is CASSPKTVSGNTIYF. The CDR3 bases are TGTGCCAGCTCACCAAAGACAGTCTCTGGAAACACCATATATTTT. The chain recombines TRBV18 with TRBJ1-3; TRBD1 might be the D (5 bases). CDR1 and CDR2 from the germline V gene are KGHSH and LQKENI. Trimming cost V 2 bases and J 0 bases, with 8 bases left between them. CDR3 length equals 15 residues.